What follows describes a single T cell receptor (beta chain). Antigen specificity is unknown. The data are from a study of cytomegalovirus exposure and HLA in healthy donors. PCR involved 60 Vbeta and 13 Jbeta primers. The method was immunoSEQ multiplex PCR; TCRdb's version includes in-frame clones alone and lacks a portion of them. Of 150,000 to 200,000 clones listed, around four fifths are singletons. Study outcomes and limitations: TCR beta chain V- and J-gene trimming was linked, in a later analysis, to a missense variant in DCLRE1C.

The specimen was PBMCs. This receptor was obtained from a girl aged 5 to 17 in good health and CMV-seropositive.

This CDR3 reads CASSGYRGQLTDTQYF. CDR3 coding DNA: TGTGCCAGCAGTGGCTACAGGGGTCAACTCACAGATACGCAGTATTTT. V gene TRBV6-1 combines with J gene TRBJ2-3; TRBD1 matches at 7 bases. This CDR3 is 16 amino acids long. From germline, CDR1 is MNHNS and CDR2 SASEGT. V lost 4 bases, J lost 2 bases, and 9 bases stayed unmatched.